The rows below give T cell receptor beta chains drawn from one sample of a study of CD8 T cells in ankylosing spondylitis. TCRdb itself ran the 5' RACE reads through MiXCR, one entry per CDR3 protein. The repertoire holds 750,000 to 850,000 distinct CDR3 sequences, approximately 12% seen once, with approximately 0.46% in the top ten. Sequenced input: blood, either unsorted or a sorted T cell fraction (not recorded which). These receptors originate from a male donor with ankylosing spondylitis. The CDR3 runs from the conserved cysteine through the conserved F or W. D genes are given only for firm matches. Some rows have no size entry. The others give once, few or many, or a class for an expanded clone.

j_call: TRBJ2-7
clone_size: NA
d_call: TRBD2
v_call: TRBV7-3
cdr3_aa: CASSLRGIASYEQYF
cdr3_nt: TGTGCCAGCAGCTTGCGGGGGATAGCGTCCTACGAGCAGTACTTC

j_call: TRBJ1-1
clone_size: few
d_call: NA
v_call: TRBV20-1
cdr3_aa: CSARDRTTAMNTEAFF
cdr3_nt: TGCAGTGCTAGAGATCGGACGACAGCCATGAACACTGAAGCTTTCTTT

j_call: TRBJ2-4
clone_size: NA
d_call: TRBD2
v_call: TRBV12-3/TRBV12-4
cdr3_aa: CASSSWGGAKNIQYF
cdr3_nt: TGTGCCAGCAGTTCCTGGGGGGGTGCCAAAAACATTCAGTACTTC

j_call: TRBJ2-3
clone_size: few
d_call: NA
v_call: TRBV4-2
cdr3_aa: CASSQDHSWGTDTQYF
cdr3_nt: TGTGCCAGCAGCCAAGATCACAGCTGGGGCACAGATACGCAGTATTTT

j_call: TRBJ1-4
clone_size: many
d_call: NA
v_call: TRBV5-6
cdr3_aa: CASSLQTGIGEKLFF
cdr3_nt: TGTGCCAGCAGCTTGCAAACGGGGATAGGGGAAAAACTGTTTTTT

j_call: TRBJ2-4
clone_size: NA
d_call: NA
v_call: TRBV20-1
cdr3_aa: CSAGGSGDIQYF
cdr3_nt: TGCAGTGCTGGGGGGAGTGGAGACATTCAGTACTTC

j_call: TRBJ1-6
clone_size: many
d_call: NA
v_call: TRBV6-5
cdr3_aa: CASSYVRLRNSPLHF
cdr3_nt: TGTGCCAGCAGTTACGTTCGACTCAGAAATTCACCCCTCCACTTT

j_call: TRBJ2-1
clone_size: NA
d_call: NA
v_call: TRBV7-7
cdr3_aa: CASSTGPGNEQFF
cdr3_nt: TGTGCTAGCAGCACAGGACCAGGGAATGAGCAGTTCTTC

j_call: TRBJ2-7
clone_size: many
d_call: NA
v_call: TRBV7-2
cdr3_aa: CASSLGSQVGFAYEQYF
cdr3_nt: TGTGCCAGCAGCTTAGGGTCCCAAGTAGGGTTCGCCTACGAGCAGTACTTC

j_call: TRBJ2-1
clone_size: NA
d_call: TRBD1
v_call: TRBV20-1
cdr3_aa: CSPGQGALNEQFF
cdr3_nt: TGCAGTCCGGGACAGGGGGCCCTCAATGAGCAGTTCTTC

j_call: TRBJ1-4
clone_size: NA
d_call: NA
v_call: TRBV4-2
cdr3_aa: CASSQDRQAEKLFF
cdr3_nt: TGTGCCAGCAGCCAAGACAGGCAAGCGGAAAAACTGTTTTTT

j_call: TRBJ2-5
clone_size: few
d_call: TRBD2
v_call: TRBV20-1
cdr3_aa: CSAIGLAGGRSQETQYF
cdr3_nt: TGCAGTGCTATCGGACTAGCGGGAGGGCGGAGCCAAGAGACCCAGTACTTC

j_call: TRBJ2-2
clone_size: NA
d_call: TRBD1
v_call: TRBV4-3
cdr3_aa: CASSQDPIRTGNTGELFF
cdr3_nt: TGCGCCAGCAGCCAAGATCCGATCCGGACAGGGAACACCGGGGAGCTGTTTTTT

j_call: TRBJ2-7
clone_size: NA
d_call: TRBD2
v_call: TRBV6-6
cdr3_aa: CASSYLRESVEQYF
cdr3_nt: TGTGCCAGCAGTTACTTGCGGGAGTCGGTCGAGCAGTACTTC

j_call: TRBJ2-2
clone_size: few
d_call: TRBD2
v_call: TRBV7-6
cdr3_aa: CASSFSGAFGTGELFF
cdr3_nt: TGTGCCAGCAGCTTTAGCGGGGCCTTCGGGACCGGGGAGCTGTTTTTT

j_call: TRBJ2-7
clone_size: many
d_call: NA
v_call: TRBV12-3/TRBV12-4
cdr3_aa: CASSFRGASYEQYF
cdr3_nt: TGTGCCAGCAGTTTTCGGGGGGCTAGCTACGAGCAGTACTTC

j_call: TRBJ2-3
clone_size: few
d_call: TRBD2
v_call: TRBV18
cdr3_aa: CASSKGLAGDTDTQYF
cdr3_nt: TGTGCCAGCTCTAAGGGACTAGCGGGGGACACAGATACGCAGTATTTT

j_call: TRBJ2-1
clone_size: few
d_call: TRBD2
v_call: TRBV6-1
cdr3_aa: CASRTAGSGSYYNEQFF
cdr3_nt: TGTGCCAGCAGGACCGCGGGTAGCGGGAGTTATTACAATGAGCAGTTCTTC

j_call: TRBJ2-7
clone_size: NA
d_call: TRBD2
v_call: TRBV6-5
cdr3_aa: CASSLERDSLLREQYF
cdr3_nt: TGTGCCAGCAGTCTCGAGCGGGACTCTCTTCTCCGCGAGCAGTACTTC

j_call: TRBJ1-1
clone_size: few
d_call: NA
v_call: TRBV5-6
cdr3_aa: CASSPQGTSASTEAFF
cdr3_nt: TGTGCCAGCAGCCCTCAGGGGACCAGCGCGTCCACTGAAGCTTTCTTT

j_call: TRBJ2-1
clone_size: NA
d_call: NA
v_call: TRBV18
cdr3_aa: CASSTAAPRLNNEQFF
cdr3_nt: TGTGCCAGCTCGACCGCGGCACCCCGCTTGAACAATGAGCAGTTCTTC

j_call: TRBJ2-3
clone_size: many
d_call: NA
v_call: TRBV7-2
cdr3_aa: CASSFQTVTDTQYF
cdr3_nt: TGTGCCAGCAGCTTTCAGACAGTCACAGATACGCAGTATTTT

j_call: TRBJ1-2
clone_size: NA
d_call: TRBD1
v_call: TRBV27
cdr3_aa: CASSRQTGVHGYTF
cdr3_nt: TGTGCCAGCAGTCGACAGACAGGGGTACATGGCTACACCTTC

j_call: TRBJ2-7
clone_size: NA
d_call: NA
v_call: TRBV7-8
cdr3_aa: CASSPEGTSYEQYF
cdr3_nt: TGTGCCAGCAGCCCCGAGGGGACCTCCTACGAGCAGTACTTC

j_call: TRBJ1-2
clone_size: few
d_call: NA
v_call: TRBV20-1
cdr3_aa: CSASRGVTNYGYTF
cdr3_nt: TGCAGTGCTTCCCGCGGGGTTACGAACTATGGCTACACCTTC

j_call: TRBJ1-6
clone_size: many
d_call: NA
v_call: TRBV12-3/TRBV12-4
cdr3_aa: CASSHRGSPLHF
cdr3_nt: TGTGCCAGCAGCCACAGAGGATCACCCCTCCACTTT

j_call: TRBJ1-5
clone_size: few
d_call: NA
v_call: TRBV24-1
cdr3_aa: CATSDSQRRGQGQPQHF
cdr3_nt: TGTGCCACCAGTGATTCCCAACGTCGGGGGCAAGGGCAGCCCCAGCATTTT

j_call: TRBJ2-2
clone_size: once
d_call: NA
v_call: TRBV5-1
cdr3_aa: CASSLVGARNTGELFF
cdr3_nt: TGCGCCAGCAGCTTGGTAGGGGCGAGGAACACCGGGGAGCTGTTTTTT

j_call: TRBJ2-3
clone_size: NA
d_call: TRBD1
v_call: TRBV20-1
cdr3_aa: CSAIGDRAVLTDTQYF
cdr3_nt: TGCAGTGCCATCGGAGACAGGGCGGTCCTCACAGATACGCAGTATTTT

j_call: TRBJ1-1
clone_size: NA
d_call: NA
v_call: TRBV6-2/TRBV6-3
cdr3_aa: CASTPGWAEAFF
cdr3_nt: TGTGCCAGCACCCCAGGGTGGGCTGAAGCTTTCTTT